This TCR beta chain emerged from a study of early T cells in non-severe SARS-CoV-2 infection. Germline V gives CDR1 SGHTA, CDR2 FQGTGA. V shed 1 base and J shed 5 bases, with 14 bases lying between them. CDR3 length: 16 residues. Via MiXCR, TCRdb re-called the 5' RACE reads, giving one row per CDR3 protein. The sample gives roughly 93,000 distinct CDR3 sequences, roughly 14% of which show up once; approximately 0.5% is in the top ten. This clonotype was seen only a few times. Sequenced sample: whole blood. The rearrangement joins TRBV7-3 to TRBJ2-2, with D possibly matching TRBD2 (5 bases). The sequence was collected from an adult who was a healthcare worker with PCR-confirmed SARS-CoV-2 infection or an uninfected control (not recorded which). CDR3 region: CASSLRAGGATGELFF. The DNA of the CDR3 is TGTGCCAGCAGCTTAAGGGCGGGTGGAGCGACCGGGGAGCTGTTTTTT.